Given below is one T cell receptor beta chain in context. All donors were healthy HIV-negative adults lacking recent acute infections or vaccinations. Adults of Caucasian background living in Nashville, Tennessee made up all donors. The data were taken from a study of shared clonotypes between healthy human individuals. Each unsorted PBMC replicate got 300 ng genomic DNA, tens of thousands of genomes. Original handling: Filtering differed for immunoSEQ, which gave only junction sequences without quality scores. TCRdb keeps only in-frame clones here, not all; method: immunoSEQ multiplex PCR. V, J and clone size are those of that table, while D and trimming were read from the DNA. The sample lists about 490,000 clones, 76% occurring once. The receptor was isolated from a woman between 35 and 50 years old in good health. Some clones in this sample may be carry-over from other donors' samples. The sample taken for sequencing was PBMCs.

CDR3 sequence: CASSLAAQETQYF. The CDR3 bases are TGTGCCAGTAGCCTAGCGGCCCAAGAGACCCAGTACTTC. The chain uses TRBV19 and TRBJ2-5; 7 nucleotides line up with TRBD2. The CDR3 is made up of 13 amino acids. Germline V lookup: CDR1 LNHDA, CDR2 SQIVND (reference sequence). Trimming at V came to 6 bases and at J to 1 base, leaving 2 bases not matched to a gene.